This T cell receptor (beta chain) was obtained from a study of cytomegalovirus exposure and HLA in healthy donors. Study-level findings and limits: When the data were analyzed later, several of the most significant clusters appeared to be linked to common viral pathogens. The study labeled roughly 160 TCR beta chains cytomegalovirus-associated.

PCR involved 60 Vbeta and 13 Jbeta primers. Here immunoSEQ multiplex PCR was the method, and the copy in TCRdb shows in-frame clones only, minus some. The repertoire consists of roughly 150,000 clones, with approximately 84% occurring once and the leading ten covering approximately 2.5%. Trimming left V 0 bases short and J 3 bases short, with 9 bases between. The CDR3 totals 15 residues. Germline-derived CDR1 and CDR2 are LGHNA and YSLEER. This clone occurred once. Its cognate antigen is unknown. The sequenced sample was PBMCs. The chain employs TRBV4-3 and TRBJ1-3; unclear D gene. The receptor was derived from a woman aged 18-29 years in good health and CMV-seronegative. CDR3 nucleotides: TGCGCCAGCAGCCAAGATCGGAGGGTTGGAAACACCATATATTTT. It yields the protein CASSQDRRVGNTIYF.